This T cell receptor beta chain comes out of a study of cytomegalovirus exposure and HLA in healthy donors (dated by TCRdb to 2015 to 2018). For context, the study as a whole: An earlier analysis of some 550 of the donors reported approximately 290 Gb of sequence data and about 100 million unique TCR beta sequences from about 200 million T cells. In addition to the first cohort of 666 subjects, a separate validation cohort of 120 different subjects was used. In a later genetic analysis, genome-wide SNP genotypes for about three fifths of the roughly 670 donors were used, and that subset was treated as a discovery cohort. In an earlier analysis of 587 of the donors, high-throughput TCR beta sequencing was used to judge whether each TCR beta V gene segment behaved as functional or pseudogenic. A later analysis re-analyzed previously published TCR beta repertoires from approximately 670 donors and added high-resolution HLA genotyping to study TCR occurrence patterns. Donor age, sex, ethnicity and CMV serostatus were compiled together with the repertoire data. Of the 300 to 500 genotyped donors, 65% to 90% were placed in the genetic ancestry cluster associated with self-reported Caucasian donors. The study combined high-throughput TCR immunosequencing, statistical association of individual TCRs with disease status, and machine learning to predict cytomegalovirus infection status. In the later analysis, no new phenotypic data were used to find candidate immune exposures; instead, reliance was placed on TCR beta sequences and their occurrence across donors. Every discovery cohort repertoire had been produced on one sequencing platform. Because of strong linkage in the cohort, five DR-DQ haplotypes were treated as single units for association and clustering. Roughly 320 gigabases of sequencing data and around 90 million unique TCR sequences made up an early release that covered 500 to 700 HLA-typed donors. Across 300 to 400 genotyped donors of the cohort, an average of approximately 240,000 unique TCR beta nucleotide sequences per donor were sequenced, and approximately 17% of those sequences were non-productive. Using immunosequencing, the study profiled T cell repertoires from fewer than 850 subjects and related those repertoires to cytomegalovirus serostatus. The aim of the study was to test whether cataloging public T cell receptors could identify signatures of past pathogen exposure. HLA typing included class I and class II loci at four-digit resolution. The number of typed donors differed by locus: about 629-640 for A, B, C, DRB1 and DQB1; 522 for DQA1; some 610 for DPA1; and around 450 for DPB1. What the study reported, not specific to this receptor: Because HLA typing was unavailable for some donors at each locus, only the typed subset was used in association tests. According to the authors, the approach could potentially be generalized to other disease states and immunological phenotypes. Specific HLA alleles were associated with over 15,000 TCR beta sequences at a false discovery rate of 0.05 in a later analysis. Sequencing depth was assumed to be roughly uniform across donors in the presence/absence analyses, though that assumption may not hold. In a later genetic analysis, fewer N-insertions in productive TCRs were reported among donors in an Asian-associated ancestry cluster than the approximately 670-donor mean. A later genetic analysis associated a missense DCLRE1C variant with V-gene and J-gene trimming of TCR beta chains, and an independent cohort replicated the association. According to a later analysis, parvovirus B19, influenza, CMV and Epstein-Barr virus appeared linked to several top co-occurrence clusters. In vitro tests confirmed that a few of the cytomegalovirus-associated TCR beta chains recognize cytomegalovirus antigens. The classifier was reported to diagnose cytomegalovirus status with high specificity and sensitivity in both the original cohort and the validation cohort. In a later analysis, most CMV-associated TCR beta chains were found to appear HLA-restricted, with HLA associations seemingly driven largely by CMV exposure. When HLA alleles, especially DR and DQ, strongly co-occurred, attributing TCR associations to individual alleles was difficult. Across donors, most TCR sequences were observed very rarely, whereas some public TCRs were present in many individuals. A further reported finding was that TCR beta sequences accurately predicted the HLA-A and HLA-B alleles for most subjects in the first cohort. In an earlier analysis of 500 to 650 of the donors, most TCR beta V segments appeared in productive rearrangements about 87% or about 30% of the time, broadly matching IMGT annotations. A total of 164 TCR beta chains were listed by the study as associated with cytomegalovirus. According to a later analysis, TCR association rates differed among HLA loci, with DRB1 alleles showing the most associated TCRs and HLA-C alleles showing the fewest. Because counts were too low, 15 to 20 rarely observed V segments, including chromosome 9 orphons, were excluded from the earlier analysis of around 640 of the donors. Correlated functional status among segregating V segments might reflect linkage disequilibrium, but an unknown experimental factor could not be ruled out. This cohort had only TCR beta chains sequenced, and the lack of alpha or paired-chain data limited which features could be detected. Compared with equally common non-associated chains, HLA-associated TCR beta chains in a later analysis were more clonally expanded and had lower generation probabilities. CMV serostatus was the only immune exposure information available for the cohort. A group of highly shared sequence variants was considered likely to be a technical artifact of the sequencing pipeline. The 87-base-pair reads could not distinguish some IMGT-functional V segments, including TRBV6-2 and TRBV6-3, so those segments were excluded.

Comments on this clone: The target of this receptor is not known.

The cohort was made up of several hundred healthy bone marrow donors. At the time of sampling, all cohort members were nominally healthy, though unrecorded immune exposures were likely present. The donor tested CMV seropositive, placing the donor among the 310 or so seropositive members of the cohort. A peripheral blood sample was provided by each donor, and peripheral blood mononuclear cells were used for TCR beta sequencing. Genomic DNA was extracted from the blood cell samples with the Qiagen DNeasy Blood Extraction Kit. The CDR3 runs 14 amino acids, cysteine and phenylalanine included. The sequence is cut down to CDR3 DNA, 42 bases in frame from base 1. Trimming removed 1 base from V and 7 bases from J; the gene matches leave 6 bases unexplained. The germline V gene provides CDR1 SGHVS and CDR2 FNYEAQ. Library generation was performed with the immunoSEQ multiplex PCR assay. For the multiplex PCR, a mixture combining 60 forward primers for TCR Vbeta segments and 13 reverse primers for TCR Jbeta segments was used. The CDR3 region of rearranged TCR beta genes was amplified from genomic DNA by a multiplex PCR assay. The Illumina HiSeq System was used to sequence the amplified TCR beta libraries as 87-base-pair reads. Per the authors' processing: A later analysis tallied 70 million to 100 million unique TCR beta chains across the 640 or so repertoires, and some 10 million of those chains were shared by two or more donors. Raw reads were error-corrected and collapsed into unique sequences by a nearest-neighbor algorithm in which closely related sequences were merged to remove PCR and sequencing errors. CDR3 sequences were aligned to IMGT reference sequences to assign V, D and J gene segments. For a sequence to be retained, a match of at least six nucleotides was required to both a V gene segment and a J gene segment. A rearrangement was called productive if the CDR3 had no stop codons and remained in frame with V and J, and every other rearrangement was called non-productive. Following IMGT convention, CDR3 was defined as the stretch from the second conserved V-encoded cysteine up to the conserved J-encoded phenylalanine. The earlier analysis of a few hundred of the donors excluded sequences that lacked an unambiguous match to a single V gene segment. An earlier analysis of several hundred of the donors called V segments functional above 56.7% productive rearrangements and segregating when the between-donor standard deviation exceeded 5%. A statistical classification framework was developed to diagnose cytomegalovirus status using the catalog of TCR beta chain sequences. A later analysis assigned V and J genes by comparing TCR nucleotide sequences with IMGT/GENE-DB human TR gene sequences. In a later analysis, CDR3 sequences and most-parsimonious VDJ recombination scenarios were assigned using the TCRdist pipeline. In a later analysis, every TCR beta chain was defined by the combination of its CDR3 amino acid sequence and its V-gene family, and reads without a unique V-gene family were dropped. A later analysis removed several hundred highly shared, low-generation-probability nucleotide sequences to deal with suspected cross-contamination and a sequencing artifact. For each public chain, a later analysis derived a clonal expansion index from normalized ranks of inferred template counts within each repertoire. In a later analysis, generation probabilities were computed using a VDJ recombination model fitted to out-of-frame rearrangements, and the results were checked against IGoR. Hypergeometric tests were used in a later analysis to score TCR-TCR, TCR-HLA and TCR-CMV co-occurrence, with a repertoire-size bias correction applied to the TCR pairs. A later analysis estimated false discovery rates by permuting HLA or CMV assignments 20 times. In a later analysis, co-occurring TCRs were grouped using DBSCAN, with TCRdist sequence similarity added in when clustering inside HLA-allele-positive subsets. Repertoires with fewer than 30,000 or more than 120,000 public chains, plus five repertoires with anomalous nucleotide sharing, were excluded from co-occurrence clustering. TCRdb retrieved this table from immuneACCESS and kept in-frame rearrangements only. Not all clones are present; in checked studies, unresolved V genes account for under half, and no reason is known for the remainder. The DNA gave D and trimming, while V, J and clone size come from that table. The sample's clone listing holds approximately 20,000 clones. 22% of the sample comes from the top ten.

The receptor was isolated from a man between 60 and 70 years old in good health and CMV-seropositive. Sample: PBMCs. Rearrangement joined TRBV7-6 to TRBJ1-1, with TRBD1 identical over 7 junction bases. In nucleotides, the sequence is TGTGCCAGCAGCTTAGGGGGACAGACGATTGAAGCTTTCTTT. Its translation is CASSLGGQTIEAFF.